This T cell receptor beta chain was profiled in a study of T cell repertoires in cytomegalovirus infection. The wider study: HLA-C-restricted CMV epitopes, recently identified, and well-studied HLA-B-restricted ones were used by the study. It was the public TCR beta signatures that indicated both CMV infection and matching HLA type.

MiXCR, applied by TCRdb to the reads, yields one record per CDR3 protein. The table shows just under 500,000 distinct CDR3 sequences, with about 33% occurring only once. The trim removed 3 bases at V and 4 bases at J, leaving 9 bases unmatched. CDR1 MGHDK and CDR2 SYGVNS come from the germline V gene. The length of the CDR3 is 17 residues. This clonotype was seen just once. No antigen is known for it. Overall study results and limits: There were HLA-C-restricted CMV-specific TCR beta clonotypes dominating the ex vivo response. Using cumulative public TCR beta family frequency, the authors identified those who carried CMV together with the relevant HLA.

The sequences come from cultured PBMCs, collected from culture after CMV antigen stimulation. The TCR comes from a human donor in good health (CMV status not recorded). Some clones in this sample may be carry-over from other donors' samples. The rearrangement joins TRBV25-1 to TRBJ2-3; 11 positions match TRBD2. The CDR3 is CASSDSLAGGLSDTQYF. CDR3 coding DNA: TGTGCCAGCAGTGATTCATTAGCGGGAGGGCTTTCAGATACGCAGTATTTT.